This T cell receptor beta chain emerged from a study of T-cell reconstitution after alpha-beta-depleted transplantation in children. This clonotype appeared many times. Trimming removed 4 bases at V and 5 bases at J, with 22 bases between. Germline assignment: CDR1 LGHNA and CDR2 YNFKEQ. The CDR3 contains 17 residues. Construction of the TCRbeta library involved unique molecular identifiers. MiXCR, run by TCRdb on the PCR reads, gives a single entry per CDR3 protein. This table holds about 500,000 distinct CDR3 sequences, roughly 33% found once. The sample was PBMCs from the stem cell graft donor, taken from the stem cell graft. The receptor comes from a human donor who donated a stem cell graft to a child with aplastic anemia. J is TRBJ2-3 and V is TRBV4-2; possibly TRBD2 for D (5 bases). CDR3 bases: TGTGCCAGCAGCCCGGGCGGCTTAGGAGGAGAGGTAGATACGCAGTATTTT. Translating gives CASSPGGLGGEVDTQYF.